This T cell receptor (beta chain) was sequenced for a study of Ad26.COV2.S vaccination and SARS-CoV-2 variants. Turning to the study itself: Among those in the COV1001 Ad26.COV2.S trial arm was the donor. Into the muscle, Ad26.COV2.S was dosed once or twice, 56 days apart. Study conclusions and caveats: Substantial breadth was reportedly displayed by spike-specific CD8+ and CD4+ T cell responses after vaccination. The analyses of TCR breadth and depth may have understated the size of total T cell responses.

Libraries were prepared by immunoSEQ multiplex PCR; TCRdb keeps only in-frame clonotypes and omits some of them. This repertoire shows about 480,000 clones, around 85% found once; its top ten account for roughly 13%. As to treatment: around 19 received Ad26.COV2.S at low or high dose, single or two shots; roughly 5 received placebo; per-sample allocation not given. Specimen acquisition occurred on day 63 following the initial vaccine or placebo injection. The CDR3 contains 11 residues. The V end lost 1 base, the J end lost 4 bases, and 0 bases lay between the germline ends. Germline lookup yields CDR1 LNHDA and CDR2 SQIVND (reference sequence). Turning to this clone: Its antigen is not known. The sample carries other DNA sequences with the same CDR3.

The clonotype originates from a person between 18 and 65 years old who received the Ad26.COV2.S COVID-19 vaccine or a placebo. V usage is TRBV19 and J usage is TRBJ2-3, with no clear D. The sequencing here drew on peripheral blood, taken in a trial of Ad26.COV2.S vaccine versus placebo. The DNA for the CDR3 is TGTGCCAGTAGTATAGCAGATACGCAGTATTTT. It codes for CASSIADTQYF. Filled out from reference TRBV19 and TRBJ2-3, the complete variable domain reads DGGITQSPKYLFRKEGQNVTLSCEQNLNHDAMYWYRQDPGQGLRLIYYSQIVNDFQKGDIAEGYSVSREKKESFPLTVTSAQKNPTAFYLCASSIADTQYFGPGTRLTVL.